This T cell receptor (beta chain) was found in a study of control samples from healthy donors and cancer patients. The method was immunoSEQ multiplex PCR; TCRdb's version includes in-frame clones alone and lacks a portion of them. The sample has around 150,000 clones, roughly 90% seen once. This CDR3 contains 19 residues. Germline CDR1 LGHNA, CDR2 YSLEER. The V and J ends lost 0 bases and 7 bases respectively, with 22 bases between them. This clone appeared once. The chain joins TRBV4-3 to TRBJ1-6, with D maybe TRBD1 (5 bases). Sequenced material: blood. The TCR originated in a man aged 25-45 years in good health. Here the CDR3 reads CASSQEFGDAGTLNSPLHF. The CDR3 DNA reads as TGCGCCAGCAGCCAAGAATTTGGGGACGCCGGGACCTTGAATTCACCCCTCCACTTT.